Each of the 5 T cell receptor beta chains below was sequenced from the same sample in a study of cytomegalovirus exposure and HLA in healthy donors. PCR used 60 Vbeta primers and 13 Jbeta primers. Sequenced by immunoSEQ multiplex PCR; TCRdb stores in-frame clones only, minus some. The sample lists 90,000 to 150,000 clones; 73% were seen once. Specimen: PBMCs. These receptors were collected from a woman in her thirties or forties in good health and CMV-seronegative.

The CDR3 reads CAWRMGHTEAFF. The CDR3 nucleotides read TGTGCCTGGAGAATGGGGCACACTGAAGCTTTCTTT. The chain has TRBV30 and TRBJ1-1; tentative D call: TRBD1 (5 bases). There are 12 residues in the CDR3. V was pared by 3 bases and J by 3 bases, with 8 bases between. The V gene's germline CDR1 is GTSNPN and CDR2 SVGIG (reference sequence).

The rearrangement joins TRBV10-3 to TRBJ1-1, with 9 bases matching TRBD1. Germline values: CDR1 ENHRY, CDR2 SYGVKD. J was trimmed by 5 bases and V by 6 bases; bases with no gene match: 10. This CDR3 has 15 amino acids. CDR3 sequence (DNA): TGTGCCATCAGGTCGACAGGGGGGCCCGAGACTGAAGCTTTCTTT. Translated, it gives CAIRSTGGPETEAFF.

The chain is built from TRBV18 and TRBJ2-7; 10 bases are shared with TRBD1. The V and J ends lost 2 bases and 0 bases, in that order; junction bases with no gene match: 7. This CDR3 comprises 17 residues. Per germline, CDR1 KGHSH and CDR2 LQKENI. CDR3 sequence (DNA): TGTGCCAGCTCACCAACTATGGGACAGGGGAGCTCCTACGAGCAGTACTTC. Translating it yields CASSPTMGQGSSYEQYF.

This clone has only one observation. The genes are TRBV5-1 and TRBJ2-7; TRBD2 agrees at 7 bases. There are 17 residues in the CDR3. Germline V gene sequence: CDR1 SGHRS, CDR2 YFSETQ. Trimming took 0 bases from V and 2 from J; bases not matched to a gene: 11. In DNA form, the CDR3 reads TGCGCCAGCAGCTTGGCTTGGCAGCGGGACCTCACCTACGAGCAGTACTTC. Amino acid sequence: CASSLAWQRDLTYEQYF.

Regarding this clone: The germline gene is not matched at one end of the junction; a read error may be the cause. The chain employs TRBV10-3 and TRBJ2-1, with D tentatively TRBD2 (5 bases). The CDR3 is made up of 15 amino acids. Germline CDR1 is ENHRY and CDR2 is SYGVKD. The CDR3 sequence: CAISERELVYNEQFF. The CDR3 DNA sequence: TGTGCCATCAGTGAAAGGGAGTTGGTCTACAATGAGCAATTCTTC.